The 14 T cell receptor beta chains given below trace back to one sample, sequenced in a study of shared clonotypes between healthy human individuals. Naivety among CD8 cells was defined by CD45RO negativity and positive CCR7 selection, thereby excluding terminally differentiated effector memory CD45RA+ cells. Assay used: immunoSEQ multiplex PCR; TCRdb lists only in-frame clones, some missing. The sample carries under 1 million clones, around 96% recorded once. Sample: naive CD8+ T cells sorted from blood. These receptors were obtained from a man aged 30 to 39 in good health.

The chain uses TRBV2 and TRBJ2-5; D ambiguous. Deletions cut 7 bases from V and 5 bases from J, with 11 bases between. Germline values: CDR1 SNHLY, CDR2 FYNNEI. CDR3 length: 12 amino acids. CDR3 loop: CASTHIGETQYF. DNA of the CDR3: TGTGCCAGCACACACATTGGGGAGACCCAGTACTTC.

The genes are TRBV27 and TRBJ2-7, with D hard to call. Per germline, CDR1 MNHEY and CDR2 SMNVEV (reference sequence). V was trimmed by 5 bases and J by 3 bases, leaving 11 bases between them. This CDR3 has 13 residues. The chain's CDR3 is CASSPSSYYEQYF. The CDR3 DNA reads as TGTGCCAGCAGTCCCTCGAGTTACTACGAGCAGTACTTC.

The gene calls are TRBV7-9 and TRBJ2-7, with TRBD2 matching over 7 bases. This CDR3 is built from 12 residues. With V trimmed by 5 bases and J by 3 bases, 1 base remained unmatched. The V gene's germline CDR1 is SEHNR and CDR2 FQNEAQ (reference sequence). This CDR3 reads CASSRGDYEQYF. The DNA of the CDR3 is TGTGCCAGCAGCCGGGGGGACTACGAGCAGTACTTC.

This chain links TRBV4-1 with TRBJ2-1, with D tentatively TRBD2 (6 bases). The germline V and J ends were trimmed by 1 base and 0 bases, with 13 bases remaining between them. This CDR3 is 17 amino acids long. From germline, CDR1 is MGHRA and CDR2 YSYEKL. As DNA, the CDR3 is TGCGCCAGCAGCCAAGTTAGCGCGACTAGCTCCTACAATGAGCAGTTCTTC. Translating gives CASSQVSATSSYNEQFF.

The chain links TRBV7-9 to TRBJ2-3; 7 nucleotides match TRBD2. This CDR3 contains 16 residues. V lost 4 bases, J lost 6 bases, and 13 bases stayed unmatched. CDR1 is SEHNR and CDR2 is FQNEAQ in the germline V gene (reference sequence). DNA for the CDR3: TGTGCCAGCAGCTCCCGGGACTACAACGTCGGGGATACGCAGTATTTT. Its protein is CASSSRDYNVGDTQYF.

V and J are TRBV30 and TRBJ2-7; a weak D match, TRBD1 (5 bases). The CDR3 sequence is 13 residues long. Germline lookup yields CDR1 GTSNPN and CDR2 SVGIG (reference sequence). Trimming shortened V by 4 bases and J by 2 bases, and 12 bases separated the two germline ends. The DNA of the CDR3 is TGTGCCTGGAATGCTGGACACACCTACGAGCAGTACTTC. The encoded protein is CAWNAGHTYEQYF.

This chain joins TRBV7-6 and TRBJ2-7; TRBD1 is a possible D gene (6 bases). Germline V gene sequence: CDR1 SGHVS, CDR2 FNYEAQ. V was cut by 1 base and J by 0 bases, with 10 bases left in between. The CDR3 is 15 amino acids. DNA of the CDR3: TGTGCCAGCAGCTTAGACTCGGACAGCTCCTACGAGCAGTACTTC. Protein: CASSLDSDSSYEQYF.

This chain links TRBV29-1 with TRBJ2-7; weak D call: TRBD2 (5 bases). V was clipped by 7 bases and J by 3 bases, with 10 bases between them. Germline loops: CDR1 SQVTM, CDR2 ANQGSEA. The length of the CDR3 is 11 residues. The CDR3 loop is CSARGNYEQYF. As DNA, the CDR3 is TGCAGCGCCCGGGGTAACTACGAGCAGTACTTC.

The sample holds one count of this clone. This chain joins TRBV5-1 and TRBJ2-7; 9 positions match TRBD1. Germline CDR1 is SGHRS and CDR2 is YFSETQ. Trimming removed 4 bases from V and 3 bases from J; junction bases left unmatched: 11. The CDR3 runs 16 residues. CDR3 coding DNA: TGCGCCAGCAGCCCCGGTGACAGGGGGAGGGTCTACGAGCAGTACTTC. Residues: CASSPGDRGRVYEQYF.

This chain connects TRBV5-6 to TRBJ2-3, with D tentatively TRBD1 or TRBD2 (5 bases each). This CDR3 has 13 residues. V lost 3 bases to trimming and J lost 2 bases, with 7 bases between them. Germline V gene data show CDR1 as SGHDT and CDR2 as YYEEEE. The CDR3, as DNA: TGTGCCAGCAGCTGGGGGACCACAGATACGCAGTATTTT. Residues: CASSWGTTDTQYF.

The chain combines TRBV5-1 with TRBJ2-6; D is perhaps TRBD1 (5 bases). Germline V gene sequence: CDR1 SGHRS, CDR2 YFSETQ. The CDR3 runs 15 residues. The V and J ends lost 4 bases and 0 bases respectively, with 8 bases between them. The CDR3 DNA is TGCGCCAGCAGCCCAGACAGCTCTGGGGCCAACGTCCTGACTTTC. Amino acids: CASSPDSSGANVLTF.

The chain couples TRBV7-8 to TRBJ1-2; D is unclear. V dropped 5 bases and J dropped 0 bases, with 16 bases sitting between them. Germline loops: CDR1 SGHVS, CDR2 FQNEAQ. The CDR3 has 16 amino acids. The CDR3 DNA sequence: TGTGCCAGCAGCCCTTTCGAGGCAGTGACTAACTATGGCTACACCTTC. Protein product: CASSPFEAVTNYGYTF.

This chain uses TRBV29-1 with TRBJ1-5, with TRBD1 matching 9 bases. The CDR3 covers 15 residues. Germline V lookup: CDR1 SQVTM, CDR2 ANQGSEA. The V segment lost 7 bases and the J segment 6 bases; nucleotides outside the gene matches: 13. The CDR3 bases are TGCAGCGCCCGTATACAGGGGGCGTACGGTCAGCCCCAGCATTTT. The encoded protein is CSARIQGAYGQPQHF. Variable domain in full (rest from reference TRBV29-1 and TRBJ1-5): SAVISQKPSRDICQRGTSLTIQCQVDSQVTMMFWYRQQPGQSLTLIATANQGSEATYESGFVIDKFPISRPNLTFSTLTVSNMSPEDSSIYLCSARIQGAYGQPQHFGDGTRLSIL.

The chain employs TRBV9 and TRBJ2-3, with unresolved D. V lost 4 bases, J lost 4 bases, and 13 bases lay in between. The CDR3 has 14 residues. The germline gives CDR1 SGDLS, CDR2 YYNGEE. CDR3 DNA sequence: TGTGCCAGCAGCCTGGACGGTGGGGCAGATACGCAGTATTTT. Protein product: CASSLDGGADTQYF.